Included here is one TCR beta chain sequence, with context. The sample originates from a study of blood T cell repertoires in COVID-19. Germline assignment: CDR1 MNHEY and CDR2 SVGAGI. The CDR3 loop spans 14 amino acids. Losses at the gene ends were 5 bases for V and 8 bases for J; bases not matched to a gene: 6. TCRdb keeps only in-frame clones here, not all; method: immunoSEQ multiplex PCR. The table has under 150,000 clones, approximately 85% seen once. The receptor was derived from a woman in her fifties or sixties with COVID-19, enrolled during active disease. The sample comprised peripheral blood. J is TRBJ1-2 and V is TRBV6-5, with 12 bases identical to TRBD1. DNA for the CDR3: TGTGCCAGCAGTATAACGGGACAGGGGGCCGGCTACACCTTC. It is translated as CASSITGQGAGYTF.